The 9 T cell receptor beta chains given below trace back to one sample, sequenced in a study of human T cells and chemical hapten exposure. From whole blood left unfractionated, total RNA was extracted. One entry per CDR3 protein results from TCRdb running MiXCR on the 5' RACE reads. Of about 80,000 distinct CDR3 sequences in the sample, about 16% are singletons; the top ten hold 6.8%. The receptor source for this set is a female donor in good health.

The genes are TRBV20-1 and TRBJ2-7, with 7 bases that match TRBD1. The CDR3 has 14 residues. V lost 5 bases and J lost 2; bases outside the gene matches: 9. CDR1 and CDR2 from the germline V gene are DFQATT and SNEGSKA (reference sequence). CDR3 sequence (DNA): TGCAGTGCTCGGAGCGGACAGGAGACCTACGAGCAGTACTTC. It specifies CSARSGQETYEQYF.

This clonotype was counted a few times. The V gene is TRBV5-1, the J gene TRBJ1-1; no definite D call. The V gene's germline CDR1 is SGHRS and CDR2 YFSETQ. This CDR3 contains 11 residues. V gave up 4 bases and J gave up 8 bases, with 9 bases separating them. The CDR3 DNA sequence: TGCGCCAGCAGCACAGAGAAAGAAGCTTTCTTT. Amino acids: CASSTEKEAFF.

This chain uses TRBV7-2 with TRBJ1-5; D is undetermined. With 1 base removed from V and 2 bases from J, the gap between germline ends came to 9 bases. The germline CDR1 and CDR2 sequences are SGHTA and FQGNSA. CDR3 length: 15 amino acids. For the CDR3, the DNA is TGTGCCAGCAGCTTAGATCGGCAACGCAATCAGCCCCAGCATTTT. Translated, it gives CASSLDRQRNQPQHF.

This chain links TRBV28 with TRBJ1-3; 7 positions agree with TRBD1. J lost 7 bases, V lost 6 bases, and 6 bases had no gene match. In germline, CDR1 is MDHEN, CDR2 SYDVKM. This CDR3 is 13 amino acids long. The CDR3 DNA follows: TGTGCCAGCAGCCGACAGGGTCAGAACACCATATATTTT. Translation: CASSRQGQNTIYF.

This clonotype was seen more than once but under ten times. The V gene is TRBV5-4, the J gene TRBJ2-4; D call uncertain. The CDR3 extends over 16 amino acids. With 4 bases removed from V and 0 bases from J, the gap between germline ends came to 14 bases. Germline CDR1 and CDR2: SGHNT and YYREEE (reference sequence). CDR3 loop: CASSPSGTLAKNIQYF. DNA of the CDR3: TGTGCCAGCAGCCCCTCCGGCACTCTAGCCAAAAACATTCAGTACTTC.

This clonotype has only a few counts. The gene calls are TRBV7-2 and TRBJ2-2, with 9 bases fitting TRBD2. Looked up from germline, CDR1 is SGHTA and CDR2 is FQGNSA. The CDR3 consists of 15 residues. V shed 3 bases, J shed 1 base, and the junction held 0 bases outside the gene matches. The CDR3 sequence is CASSLTSGNTGELFF. Here the CDR3 DNA reads TGTGCCAGCAGCTTGACTAGCGGGAACACCGGGGAGCTGTTTTTT.

The chain links TRBV6-5 to TRBJ2-2, with TRBD2 identical over 7 bases. The trim removed 5 bases at V and 2 bases at J, leaving 14 bases unmatched. The CDR3 sequence is 18 residues long. Germline V gives CDR1 MNHEY, CDR2 SVGAGI. CDR3 protein: CASSQTVGGGINTGELFF. The CDR3 region has the DNA TGTGCCAGCAGTCAGACCGTGGGCGGGGGAATTAACACCGGGGAGCTGTTTTTT.

The rearrangement uses TRBV20-1 and TRBJ1-5; D might be TRBD1 (6 bases). Trimming removed 0 bases from V and 6 bases from J, with 12 bases in between. CDR1 and CDR2 from the germline V gene are DFQATT and SNEGSKA (reference sequence). This CDR3 region has 14 residues. In DNA, the CDR3 is TGCAGTGCTAGAGATCTACAGGGTACTCAGCCCCAGCATTTT. Translated, it gives CSARDLQGTQPQHF.

This clonotype was found a few times. This chain joins TRBV5-6 and TRBJ2-1; no definite D call. Germline CDR1 reads SGHDT; CDR2 reads YYEEEE. The CDR3 has 14 residues. V shed 2 bases and J shed 7 bases, with 13 bases lying between them. The CDR3 here is CASSFAAVGNEQFF. CDR3 DNA sequence: TGTGCCAGCAGCTTTGCGGCCGTGGGGAATGAGCAGTTCTTC.